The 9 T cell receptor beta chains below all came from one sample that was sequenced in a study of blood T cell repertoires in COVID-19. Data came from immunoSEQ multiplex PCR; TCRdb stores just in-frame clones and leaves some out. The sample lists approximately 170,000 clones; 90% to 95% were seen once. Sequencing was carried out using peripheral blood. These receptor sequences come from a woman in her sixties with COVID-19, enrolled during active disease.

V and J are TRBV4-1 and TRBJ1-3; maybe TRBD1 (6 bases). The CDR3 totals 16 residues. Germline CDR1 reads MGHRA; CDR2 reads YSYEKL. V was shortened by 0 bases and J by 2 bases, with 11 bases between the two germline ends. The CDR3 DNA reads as TGCGCCAGCAGCCAAGATCTGACAGGACCTGGAAACACCATATATTTT. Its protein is CASSQDLTGPGNTIYF.

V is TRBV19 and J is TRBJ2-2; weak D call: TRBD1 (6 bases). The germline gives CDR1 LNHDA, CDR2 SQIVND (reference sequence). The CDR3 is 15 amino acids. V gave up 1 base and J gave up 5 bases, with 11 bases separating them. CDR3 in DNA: TGTGCCAGTAGTATAGGGGGGCGTGGAACCGGGGAGCTGTTTTTT. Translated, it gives CASSIGGRGTGELFF.

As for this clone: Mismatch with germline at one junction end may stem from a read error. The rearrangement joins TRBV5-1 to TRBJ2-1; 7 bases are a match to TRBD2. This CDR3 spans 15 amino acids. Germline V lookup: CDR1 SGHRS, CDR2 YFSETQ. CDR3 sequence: CASRPGTTSSNEQFF. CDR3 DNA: TGCGCCAGCCGCCCCGGGACTACCTCCTCCAATGAGCAGTTCTTC.

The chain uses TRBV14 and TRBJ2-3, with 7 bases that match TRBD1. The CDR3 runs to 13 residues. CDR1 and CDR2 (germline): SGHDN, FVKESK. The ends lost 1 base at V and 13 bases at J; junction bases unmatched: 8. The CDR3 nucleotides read TGTGCCAGCAGCCAAGTTAGGGACAGCCCTAAGTATTTT. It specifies CASSQVRDSPKYF.

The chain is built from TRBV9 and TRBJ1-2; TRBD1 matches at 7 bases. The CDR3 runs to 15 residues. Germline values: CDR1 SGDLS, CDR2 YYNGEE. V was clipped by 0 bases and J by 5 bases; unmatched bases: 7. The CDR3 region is CASSVEHRGEYGYTF. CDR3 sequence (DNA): TGTGCCAGCAGCGTAGAACACAGGGGAGAATATGGCTACACCTTC.

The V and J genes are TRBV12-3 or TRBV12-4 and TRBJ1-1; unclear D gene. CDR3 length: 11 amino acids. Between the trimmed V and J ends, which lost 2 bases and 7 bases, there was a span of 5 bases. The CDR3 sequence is CASSLPGEAFF. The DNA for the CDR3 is TGTGCCAGCAGTTTACCGGGTGAAGCTTTCTTT.

For the CDR3, the DNA is TGTGCCAGTAGTAGCCGGGGGACAGCGATAAACACTGAAGCTTTCTTT. Translating gives CASSSRGTAINTEAFF. The chain uses TRBV19 and TRBJ1-1; 7 bases agree with TRBD1. CDR1 and CDR2 from the germline V gene are LNHDA and SQIVND (reference sequence). Trimming cost V 4 bases and J 2 bases; bases outside gene matches: 10. The CDR3 extends over 16 amino acids.

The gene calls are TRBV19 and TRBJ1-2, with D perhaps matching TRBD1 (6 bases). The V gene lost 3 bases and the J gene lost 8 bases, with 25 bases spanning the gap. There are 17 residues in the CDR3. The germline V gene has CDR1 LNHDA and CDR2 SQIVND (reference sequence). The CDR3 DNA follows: TGTGCCAGTAGTATGAGAACCGGGACCCTCCAGGGGTACGGCTACACCTTC. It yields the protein CASSMRTGTLQGYGYTF. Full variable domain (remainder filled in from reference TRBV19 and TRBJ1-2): DGGITQSPKYLFRKEGQNVTLSCEQNLNHDAMYWYRQDPGQGLRLIYYSQIVNDFQKGDIAEGYSVSREKKESFPLTVTSAQKNPTAFYLCASSMRTGTLQGYGYTFGSGTRLTVV.

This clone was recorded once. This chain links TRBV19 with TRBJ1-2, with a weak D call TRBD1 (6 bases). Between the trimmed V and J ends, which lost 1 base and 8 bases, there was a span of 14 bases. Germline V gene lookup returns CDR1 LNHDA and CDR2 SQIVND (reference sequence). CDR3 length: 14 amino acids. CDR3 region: CASSIVAGEHGYTF. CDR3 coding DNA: TGTGCCAGTAGTATAGTCGCAGGGGAACACGGCTACACCTTC.